This T cell receptor beta chain was retrieved from a study of T cell responses to AZD1222 COVID-19 vaccine. Overall study findings and caveats: When two AZD1222 doses had been given, Spike-specific TCR breadth and depth rose. Sampling captured repertoires only after the peak T cell response.

The CDR3 spans 15 residues. The J segment lost 6 bases and the V segment lost 5 bases, leaving 12 bases of the junction unmatched. From germline, CDR1 is MDHEN and CDR2 SYDVKM. As for this clone: Its antigen is undetermined.

Sequencing was performed with immunoSEQ multiplex PCR; in TCRdb, only in-frame clones are kept and a portion is missing. The sample has more than 70,000 clones; approximately 88% are singletons. J is TRBJ1-2 and V is TRBV28; the match to TRBD1 covers 7 bases. This sequence was found in an adult in good health. Specimen: peripheral blood, collected on day 0 of AZD1222 vaccination. The chain's CDR3 is CASSELSTGRNGYTF. CDR3 bases: TGTGCCAGCAGTGAACTCTCGACAGGGAGGAATGGCTACACCTTC.